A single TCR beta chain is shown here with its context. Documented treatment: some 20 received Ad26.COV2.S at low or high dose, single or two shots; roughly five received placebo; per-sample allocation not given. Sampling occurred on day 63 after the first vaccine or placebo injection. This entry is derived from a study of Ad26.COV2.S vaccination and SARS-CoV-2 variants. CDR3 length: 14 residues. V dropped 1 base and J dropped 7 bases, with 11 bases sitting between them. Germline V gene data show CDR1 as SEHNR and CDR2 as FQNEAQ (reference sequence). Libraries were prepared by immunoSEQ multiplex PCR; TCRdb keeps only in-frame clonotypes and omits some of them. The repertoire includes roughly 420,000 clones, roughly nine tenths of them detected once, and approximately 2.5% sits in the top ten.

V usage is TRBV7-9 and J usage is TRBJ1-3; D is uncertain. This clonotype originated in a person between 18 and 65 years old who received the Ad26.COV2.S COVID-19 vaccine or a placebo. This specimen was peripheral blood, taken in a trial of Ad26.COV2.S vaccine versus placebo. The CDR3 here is CASSLERARNTIYF. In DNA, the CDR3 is TGTGCCAGCAGCTTAGAGAGGGCTCGGAACACCATATATTTT.